This T cell receptor (beta chain) came from a study of blood T cell repertoires in COVID-19. Clones were sequenced by immunoSEQ multiplex PCR, and TCRdb holds only the in-frame ones, with some missing. Among about 200,000 clones listed, around nine tenths were seen once. Germline trimming cut 4 bases from V and 7 bases from J; bases unmatched to any gene: 7. CDR3 length: 16 residues. The germline V gene has CDR1 LGHDT and CDR2 YNNKEL (reference sequence). The sequence was collected from a woman aged 40 to 50 with acute or convalescent COVID-19. This chain links TRBV3-1 (or the pseudogene TRBV3-2) with TRBJ2-1; 13 bases are shared with TRBD2. The sample taken for sequencing was peripheral blood. CDR3: CASSPRLAGGSNEQFF. The CDR3 region has the DNA TGTGCCAGCAGCCCCCGACTAGCGGGGGGCTCAAATGAGCAGTTCTTC.